The 32 T cell receptor beta chains below were found in one sample sequenced in a study of T cells in Graves' hyperthyroidism and ophthalmopathy. TCR beta CDR3 regions were amplified from RNA. First-round RT-PCR of the TCR CDR3 relied on the HTBI primer set. TCRdb re-called the multiplex PCR reads through MiXCR, storing one row per CDR3 protein. The data contain 450,000 to 600,000 distinct CDR3 sequences, about 20% of them seen just once; the ten biggest clones take up less than 55%. Sequencing was performed on blood. All receptors come from a man aged 40-49 years with Graves' ophthalmopathy.

This clonotype was picked up a small number of times. This rearrangement joins TRBV6-1 to TRBJ1-4, with no clear D. This CDR3 is built from 17 residues. Germline assignment: CDR1 MNHNS and CDR2 SASEGT. V was shortened by 5 bases and J by 0 bases, with 16 bases between the two germline ends. CDR3 region: CASSKKRLTATNEKLFF. CDR3 nucleotide sequence: TGTGCCAGCAGTAAAAAAAGACTAACGGCAACTAATGAAAAACTGTTTTTT.

This clonotype was observed at least ten times. The chain uses TRBV29-1 and TRBJ1-1; weak D call: TRBD1 (6 bases). Germline loops: CDR1 SQVTM, CDR2 ANQGSEA. The CDR3 is made up of 14 amino acids. Deletions cut 1 base from V and 1 base from J, with 10 bases between. The CDR3 is CSVEGTESNTEAFF. CDR3 bases: TGCAGCGTTGAAGGGACAGAATCGAACACTGAAGCTTTCTTT.

The chain recombines TRBV20-1 with TRBJ2-7; perhaps TRBD2 as D (6 bases). Per the germline V gene, CDR1 is DFQATT and CDR2 is SNEGSKA (reference sequence). The CDR3 length is 16 residues. V was trimmed by 6 bases and J by 6 bases, leaving 27 bases between them. This CDR3 reads CSAQRPGGVTRREQYF. The CDR3 DNA is TGCAGTGCCCAGAGGCCCGGCGGGGTTACTCGACGCGAGCAGTACTTC.

This clonotype was picked up a small number of times. V gene TRBV7-9 combines with J gene TRBJ2-2; D is perhaps TRBD1 (5 bases). Germline-derived CDR1 and CDR2 are SEHNR and FQNEAQ (reference sequence). This CDR3 spans 15 amino acids. V shed 2 bases and J shed 6 bases, with 13 bases lying between them. The CDR3 DNA reads TGTGCCAGCAGCTTACCGACAGTGGTCCCCGGGGAGCTGTTTTTT. Translation gives CASSLPTVVPGELFF.

V and J are TRBV5-5 and TRBJ1-2; 8 nucleotides agree with TRBD1. With V trimmed by 1 base and J by 8 bases, 7 bases remained unmatched. Germline-derived CDR1 and CDR2 are SGHKS and YYEKEE (reference sequence). The CDR3 extends over 14 amino acids. As DNA, the CDR3 is TGTGCCAGCAGCTTGTTGGACAGGGTCAAAGGCTACACCTTC. It encodes CASSLLDRVKGYTF.

This clonotype has only a few counts. The chain joins TRBV9 to TRBJ2-3, with 8 positions matching TRBD2. Germline CDR1 and CDR2: SGDLS and YYNGEE. With 2 bases clipped from V and 0 bases from J, the junction kept 8 bases outside the gene matches. The CDR3 is 17 residues long. The CDR3 nucleotides are TGTGCCAGCAGCGTCAAAACGGGGGGGCCCAGCACAGATACGCAGTATTTT. Its protein is CASSVKTGGPSTDTQYF.

V usage is TRBV2 and J usage is TRBJ1-5, with D unclear. The CDR3 contains 13 residues. CDR1 is SNHLY and CDR2 is FYNNEI in the germline V gene. Trimming pared 4 bases from V and 7 bases from J, leaving 11 bases between. The CDR3 reads CASSAGLWQPQHF. The CDR3 bases are TGTGCCAGCAGTGCAGGCCTTTGGCAGCCCCAGCATTTT.

Many counts were recorded for this clonotype. The V call is TRBV20-1, the J call TRBJ2-7; 12 nucleotides match TRBD2. V lost 0 bases and J lost 0; bases outside the gene matches: 6. CDR1 is DFQATT, CDR2 SNEGSKA, per germline (reference sequence). The CDR3 is 17 residues long. The CDR3 region has the DNA TGCAGTGCTAGAGATTGGACTAGCGGGGAGAGCTCCTACGAGCAGTACTTC. It yields the protein CSARDWTSGESSYEQYF.

As for this clonotype: A read error may produce the germline difference seen at one junction end. The J gene is TRBJ2-6, the V gene TRBV28; the match to TRBD1 covers 7 bases. This CDR3 contains 15 residues. CDR1 and CDR2 from the germline V gene are MDHEN and SYDVKM. The CDR3 here is CASSWTGAGANVLAF. Written as DNA, the CDR3 is TGTGCCAGCAGTTGGACAGGTGCCGGGGCCAACGTCCTGGCTTTC.

A single count supports this clonotype. A much larger clone is a single base away; this may be a read error. This chain links TRBV20-1 with TRBJ1-2; possible D gene TRBD1, 6 bases. The CDR3 has 12 amino acids. CDR1 and CDR2 from the germline V gene are DFQATT and SNEGSKA (reference sequence). CDR3 sequence: CSATTGNYGCTF. Written as DNA, the CDR3 is TGCAGTGCTACGACAGGAAACTATGGCTGCACCTTC.

This rearrangement joins TRBV5-1 to TRBJ2-1; TRBD2 matches 9 bases. Trimming at V came to 0 bases and at J to 5 bases, leaving 3 bases not matched to a gene. The CDR3 spans 15 residues. Per germline, CDR1 SGHRS and CDR2 YFSETQ. For the CDR3, the DNA is TGCGCCAGCAGCTTGGCTAGCGGGGCGAACAATGAGCAGTTCTTC. Protein product: CASSLASGANNEQFF.

This clonotype was detected ten times or more. The J gene is TRBJ1-1, the V gene TRBV6-6; D call uncertain. The CDR3 is 15 amino acids. Trimming shortened V by 0 bases and J by 1 base, and 9 bases separated the two germline ends. Germline V gives CDR1 MNHNY, CDR2 SVGAGI (reference sequence). CDR3 bases: TGTGCCAGCAGTTACTCTCCGGAAAAGAACACTGAAGCTTTCTTT. Translation: CASSYSPEKNTEAFF.

This clonotype was seen at least ten times. It may be a read error: a sequence one base away is much more abundant. V and J are TRBV7-9 and TRBJ2-1; D uncertain. This CDR3 spans 13 amino acids. V was pared by 1 base and J by 4 bases, with 5 bases between. Germline lookup yields CDR1 SEHNR and CDR2 FQNEAQ (reference sequence). The CDR3 sequence is CASSLVQYNEQFF. CDR3 sequence (DNA): TGTGCCAGCAGCTTAGTACAGTACAATGAGCAGTTCTTC.

This clonotype turned up a few times. This chain uses TRBV10-3 with TRBJ2-3; 7 positions agree with TRBD2. Trimming cost V 3 bases and J 4 bases; bases outside gene matches: 10. The CDR3 is 16 amino acids. Germline loops: CDR1 ENHRY, CDR2 SYGVKD. CDR3 nucleotides: TGTGCCATCAGTGAAAACGCGGGAGTTGGGTCAGATACGCAGTATTTT. The encoded protein is CAISENAGVGSDTQYF.

This clonotype was observed many times. The chain has TRBV28 and TRBJ2-5; TRBD2 matches at 7 bases. Looked up from germline, CDR1 is MDHEN and CDR2 is SYDVKM. Trimming at V came to 6 bases and at J to 5 bases, leaving 12 bases not matched to a gene. This CDR3 contains 15 residues. The CDR3 protein is CASSQRLAGRETQYF. The CDR3 DNA reads as TGTGCCAGCAGCCAGAGACTAGCTGGTCGTGAGACCCAGTACTTC.

This clonotype was counted only a few times. This chain joins TRBV10-1 and TRBJ1-4; unclear D gene. CDR3 size: 13 residues. V lost 2 bases and J lost 9, with 10 bases in between. Germline V gives CDR1 WNHNN, CDR2 SYGVQD (reference sequence). This CDR3 reads CASSESGRKKLFF. As DNA, the CDR3 is TGCGCCAGCAGTGAGAGCGGAAGGAAAAAACTGTTTTTT.

This clonotype showed up just once. The chain employs TRBV12-5 and TRBJ1-1, with 10 bases fitting TRBD1. Germline CDR1 is LGHNT and CDR2 is FRNRAP. The CDR3 covers 15 residues. Losses at the gene ends were 1 base for V and 6 bases for J; bases not matched to a gene: 5. The CDR3 DNA is TGTGCTAGTGGTTTGGCGTCCGGGACAGGGGCTGAAGCTTTCTTT. It specifies CASGLASGTGAEAFF. Filled out from reference TRBV12-5 and TRBJ1-1, the complete variable domain reads DARVTQTPRHKVTEMGQEVTMRCQPILGHNTVFWYRQTMMQGLELLAYFRNRAPLDDSGMPKDRFSAEMPDATLATLKIQPSEPRDSAVYFCASGLASGTGAEAFFGQGTRLTVV.

Many counts were recorded for this clonotype. The gene calls are TRBV3-1 and TRBJ2-1; TRBD2 agrees at 8 bases. Germline V lookup: CDR1 LGHDT, CDR2 YNNKEL (reference sequence). The CDR3 extends over 15 amino acids. Trimming took 1 base from V and 10 from J; bases not matched to a gene: 9. CDR3 DNA: TGTGCCAGCAGCCAAGTTCGAGATAGCGGGGCAGAGCAGTTCTTC. It specifies CASSQVRDSGAEQFF.

This clonotype was recorded a few times. The CDR3 DNA is TGTGCCAGCAGCGTTGGGGCAGGCCAACGCGGCACAGATACGCAGTATTTT. Amino acids: CASSVGAGQRGTDTQYF. The rearrangement joins TRBV9 to TRBJ2-3, with D perhaps TRBD1 (5 bases). CDR1 is SGDLS and CDR2 is YYNGEE in the germline V gene. The CDR3 consists of 17 residues. The V and J ends lost 2 bases and 1 base respectively, with 17 bases between them.

The chain has TRBV6-5 and TRBJ1-1; 7 positions match TRBD1. Per the germline V gene, CDR1 is MNHEY and CDR2 is SVGAGI. The CDR3 loop spans 16 amino acids. V shed 4 bases and J 0 bases; nucleotides not matched to a gene: 8. The CDR3 nucleotides read TGTGCCAGCAGTTCCCGCCCCGGGACAGTGAACACTGAAGCTTTCTTT. It yields the protein CASSSRPGTVNTEAFF.

Only a few counts were recorded for this clonotype. The gene calls are TRBV19 and TRBJ1-1; D remains unclear. Germline CDR1 LNHDA, CDR2 SQIVND (reference sequence). The ends were cut back, 4 bases at V and 9 bases at J, with 21 bases in the middle. There are 15 residues in the CDR3. CDR3 residues: CASSSSAPPRGKAFF. CDR3 in DNA: TGTGCCAGTAGTAGCTCCGCGCCACCGAGAGGAAAAGCTTTCTTT.

This clonotype was counted many times. The chain is built from TRBV6-2 or TRBV6-3 and TRBJ2-2; D might be TRBD1 or TRBD2, each matching 5 bases. CDR3 size: 15 residues. V lost 5 bases, J lost 4 bases, and 14 bases lay in between. Germline V gene data show CDR1 as MNHEY and CDR2 as SVGEGT. The CDR3: CASSLRGAGTGELFF. The CDR3 nucleotides read TGTGCCAGCAGTCTCCGGGGCGCGGGCACCGGGGAGCTGTTTTTT.

The table lists this clonotype with many counts. The genes are TRBV28 and TRBJ1-2; no definite D call. CDR1 and CDR2 (germline): MDHEN, SYDVKM. The CDR3 sequence is 13 residues long. Trimming removed 7 bases at V and 2 bases at J, with 11 bases between. The CDR3 here is CASKPARNYGYTF. Written as DNA, the CDR3 is TGTGCCAGCAAACCAGCGCGCAACTATGGCTACACCTTC.

With regard to this clonotype: The junction differs from germline at one of its ends, possibly a read error. The chain links TRBV7-2 to TRBJ1-1, with D possibly matching TRBD1 (6 bases). Germline loops: CDR1 SGHTA, CDR2 FQGNSA. The CDR3 is 13 amino acids. For the CDR3, the DNA is TGTGCCAGCAGCCAAGGACAGCTAAGCCAAGCTTCCTTT. It translates to CASSQGQLSQASF.

The V call is TRBV20-1, the J call TRBJ2-1, with a weak D call TRBD1 (5 bases). Germline loops: CDR1 DFQATT, CDR2 SNEGSKA (reference sequence). V was pared by 3 bases and J by 9 bases, with 12 bases between. The CDR3 length is 12 residues. The CDR3 nucleotides are TGCAGTGCTAGCGCCACAGGCAGTGAGCAGTTCTTC. As protein: CSASATGSEQFF.

The chain is built from TRBV6-5 and TRBJ1-1; D gene uncertain. Germline CDR1 and CDR2: MNHEY and SVGAGI. The V and J ends lost 2 bases and 2 bases respectively, with 12 bases between them. The CDR3 sequence is 15 residues long. The CDR3 sequence: CASSYTRRTNTEAFF. The CDR3 coding sequence is TGTGCCAGCAGTTACACACGAAGGACTAACACTGAAGCTTTCTTT.

There are a few counts of this clonotype. The rearrangement joins TRBV29-1 to TRBJ2-3; D possibly matches TRBD1 or TRBD2 (5 bases each). This CDR3 is built from 11 residues. Germline V gives CDR1 SQVTM, CDR2 ANQGSEA. V was shortened by 3 bases and J by 6 bases, with 7 bases between the two germline ends. CDR3 sequence reads: CSVDEGDTQYF. DNA of the CDR3: TGCAGCGTTGACGAGGGGGATACGCAGTATTTT.

As regards this clonotype: A much bigger clone sits one base away, suggesting this may be a read error. The J gene is TRBJ2-5, the V gene TRBV30; D is ambiguous. The CDR3 consists of 13 residues. Per the germline V gene, CDR1 is GTSNPN and CDR2 is SVGIG (reference sequence). The CDR3 is CTWSLSNQETQYF. The CDR3 DNA sequence: TGTACCTGGAGTCTGTCTAACCAAGAGACCCAGTACTTC.

The CDR3 spells CASSQTGPGQGAILYEQYF. In nucleotides, the CDR3 is TGTGCCAGCAGTCAGACAGGCCCGGGACAGGGGGCGATCCTCTACGAGCAGTACTTC. This chain links TRBV6-1 with TRBJ2-7, with 12 bases matching TRBD1. The junction had 17 bases not matched to a gene; V was cut back by 5 bases and J by 3 bases. This CDR3 region has 19 residues. The germline V gene has CDR1 MNHNS and CDR2 SASEGT.

A remark on this clonotype: A much larger clone lies a single base off, so this may be a read error. This chain connects TRBV2 to TRBJ1-1; D perhaps matches TRBD1 (6 bases). V lost 7 bases and J lost 1, with 13 bases in between. Germline loops: CDR1 SNHLY, CDR2 FYNNEI. The CDR3 extends over 14 amino acids. The CDR3 nucleotides read TGTGCCAGCAATGGAAAGACAGGGAACACTGAAGCTTTCTTT. This gives the protein CASNGKTGNTEAFF.

This clonotype occurred many times. The V and J genes are TRBV12-3 or TRBV12-4 and TRBJ1-2, with unresolved D. The CDR3 has 13 residues. Trimming took 1 base from V and 4 from J, leaving 7 bases between them. The DNA of the CDR3 is TGTGCCAGCAGTTTAGGCGGTTCCTATGGCTACACCTTC. It codes for CASSLGGSYGYTF.

The V call is TRBV7-3, the J call TRBJ2-5; D is possibly TRBD2 (5 bases). V shed 3 bases and J shed 3 bases, with 14 bases lying between them. Germline lookup yields CDR1 SGHTA and CDR2 FQGTGA. The CDR3 is 15 amino acids. DNA of the CDR3: TGTGCCAGCAGCTTGTCTAGCCTGCCCAAAGAGACCCAGTACTTC. The encoded protein is CASSLSSLPKETQYF.